This T cell receptor (beta chain) was identified in a study of T cells after yellow fever vaccination. The study, taken as a whole, reports: Within FACS-sorted repertoires, abundant clonotypes contaminating from the bulk population could be present.

Per germline, CDR1 LGHNA and CDR2 YNFKEQ. V lost 1 base, J lost 3 bases, and 16 bases lay in between. The CDR3 spans 16 residues. At least ten counts were recorded for this clonotype. What it recognizes is unknown. 5'RACE template switching generated TCR cDNA, adding a universal primer site and UMIs. TCRdb recomputed calls from the 5' RACE reads with MiXCR, one row per CDR3 protein. This sample carries 200,000 to 250,000 distinct CDR3 sequences, approximately 3.2% of them seen once, and the ten largest clones take around 3%. The source material was CD4+ T cells sorted from PBMCs, sampled 10 days after the yellow fever booster vaccination. This sequence joins TRBV4-2 and TRBJ2-7; D is possibly TRBD2 (6 bases). The sequence came from a man aged 18 to 29 who received the YFV17D yellow fever vaccine. CDR3 sequence: CASSQGPGGDDYEQYF. The DNA of the CDR3 is TGTGCCAGCAGCCAAGGTCCTGGCGGGGACGACTACGAGCAGTACTTC.